These T cell receptor beta chains were read from a single sample in a study of T cells after yellow fever vaccination. TCRdb passed the 5' RACE reads through MiXCR, listing each CDR3 protein once. This table has about 330,000 distinct CDR3 sequences, over 4% appearing once. Sequences were derived from PBMCs, sampled 5 days after the yellow fever booster vaccination. These receptors were collected from a man aged 18-30 years who received the YFV17D yellow fever vaccine. CDR3s include the opening cysteine and the closing phenylalanine or tryptophan. Fields, in order: CDR3 length, J gene, clone size, V gene, D gene, CDR3 DNA, CDR3 protein. A D gene is named only where the DNA matches it firmly. Size is omitted from some rows. Given values are once, few, many or a class for expanded clones.

len: 12
j_gene: TRBJ2-3
abundance: many
v_gene: TRBV29-1
d_gene: NA
CDR3nt: TGCAGCGTGGCCACAGGGACAGATACGCAGTATTTT
CDR3aa: CSVATGTDTQYF

len: 14
j_gene: TRBJ2-1
abundance: few
v_gene: TRBV27
d_gene: TRBD2
CDR3nt: TGTGCCAGCAGTTCTAGGGACTATCCCAATGAGCAGTTCTTC
CDR3aa: CASSSRDYPNEQFF

len: 13
j_gene: TRBJ2-7
abundance: few
v_gene: TRBV13
d_gene: NA
CDR3nt: TGTGCCAGCAGACTGGGCAGGTTCCACGAGCAGTACTTC
CDR3aa: CASRLGRFHEQYF

len: 12
j_gene: TRBJ1-5
abundance: NA
v_gene: TRBV10-3
d_gene: NA
CDR3nt: TGTGCCATCTGGGGCAGGAATCAGCCCCAGCATTTT
CDR3aa: CAIWGRNQPQHF

len: 16
j_gene: TRBJ1-1
abundance: few
v_gene: TRBV7-8
d_gene: NA
CDR3nt: TGTGCCAGCAGCTTACCTGGGCAGGCTACTAACACTGAAGCTTTCTTT
CDR3aa: CASSLPGQATNTEAFF

len: 14
j_gene: TRBJ2-1
abundance: few
v_gene: TRBV6-8
d_gene: NA
CDR3nt: TGTGCCAGCATCCTCTGGGGCGGGAACAATGAGCAGTTCTTC
CDR3aa: CASILWGGNNEQFF

len: 14
j_gene: TRBJ2-2
abundance: many
v_gene: TRBV10-3
d_gene: NA
CDR3nt: TGTGCCATAGGGAGCCGTTCCGGGACCGGGGAGCTGTTTTTT
CDR3aa: CAIGSRSGTGELFF

len: 16
j_gene: TRBJ2-2
abundance: NA
v_gene: TRBV4-3
d_gene: TRBD2
CDR3nt: TGCGCCAGCAGCCAAGAGCCAGCGGGGGAGGTCGGGGAGCTGTTTTTT
CDR3aa: CASSQEPAGEVGELFF

len: 14
j_gene: TRBJ2-2
abundance: few
v_gene: TRBV5-4
d_gene: NA
CDR3nt: TGTGCCAGCAGCTATCCACCGAACCCCGGGGAGCTGTTTTTT
CDR3aa: CASSYPPNPGELFF

len: 14
j_gene: TRBJ2-5
abundance: few
v_gene: TRBV7-9
d_gene: NA
CDR3nt: TGTGCCAGCAGCCATATCCATATCCAAGAGACCCAGTACTTC
CDR3aa: CASSHIHIQETQYF

len: 13
j_gene: TRBJ2-7
abundance: NA
v_gene: TRBV5-1
d_gene: NA
CDR3nt: TGCGCCAGCCAAGACACCCACTCCTACGAGCAGTACTTC
CDR3aa: CASQDTHSYEQYF

len: 13
j_gene: TRBJ1-4
abundance: many
v_gene: TRBV20-1
d_gene: NA
CDR3nt: TGCAGTGCTCGGAAGTGGGGCAACGAAAAACTGTTTTTT
CDR3aa: CSARKWGNEKLFF

len: 15
j_gene: TRBJ2-3
abundance: many
v_gene: TRBV2
d_gene: TRBD1
CDR3nt: TGTGCCAGCAGCCTAAGGGGGCCGAGCGCCGGGACGCAGTATTTT
CDR3aa: CASSLRGPSAGTQYF

len: 13
j_gene: TRBJ1-2
abundance: NA
v_gene: TRBV30
d_gene: TRBD1
CDR3nt: TGTGCCTGGAGTCCCGGGACAGGGTACGGCTACACCTTC
CDR3aa: CAWSPGTGYGYTF

len: 16
j_gene: TRBJ2-3
abundance: NA
v_gene: TRBV12-3/TRBV12-4
d_gene: TRBD2
CDR3nt: TGTGCCAGCAGCCGAGTAGCGGGGGGGAGCACAGATACGCAGTATTTT
CDR3aa: CASSRVAGGSTDTQYF

len: 13
j_gene: TRBJ1-1
abundance: NA
v_gene: TRBV7-3
d_gene: NA
CDR3nt: TGTGCCAGCAGCCCTTACAGCGGCACTGAAGCTTTCTTT
CDR3aa: CASSPYSGTEAFF

len: 15
j_gene: TRBJ1-5
abundance: NA
v_gene: TRBV5-5
d_gene: NA
CDR3nt: TGTGCCAGCAGCTTGGGCCCACAGGGTCATCAGCCCCAGCATTTT
CDR3aa: CASSLGPQGHQPQHF

len: 15
j_gene: TRBJ2-3
abundance: many
v_gene: TRBV5-5
d_gene: NA
CDR3nt: TGTGCCAGCAGCCCCCGCCCCGAACGAACAGATACGCAGTATTTT
CDR3aa: CASSPRPERTDTQYF

len: 15
j_gene: TRBJ1-4
abundance: few
v_gene: TRBV4-3
d_gene: NA
CDR3nt: TGCGCCAGCAGCCCCCAGGCCAGGGCGGGGGAAAAACTGTTTTTT
CDR3aa: CASSPQARAGEKLFF

len: 17
j_gene: TRBJ1-1
abundance: NA
v_gene: TRBV5-4
d_gene: TRBD1
CDR3nt: TGTGCCAGCAGCTTGGGAACAGGGGGCTTCCTGAACACTGAAGCTTTCTTT
CDR3aa: CASSLGTGGFLNTEAFF

len: 20
j_gene: TRBJ1-5
abundance: few
v_gene: TRBV23-1
d_gene: NA
CDR3nt: TGCGCCAGCAGCCATGACGGACGCGCAATGATTTCTTATAGCAATCAGCCCCAGCATTTT
CDR3aa: CASSHDGRAMISYSNQPQHF

len: 16
j_gene: TRBJ2-2
abundance: few
v_gene: TRBV12-3/TRBV12-4
d_gene: TRBD2
CDR3nt: TGTGCCAGCAGGGGCCCTGGGGGGGGGAACACCGGGGAGCTGTTTTTT
CDR3aa: CASRGPGGGNTGELFF

len: 15
j_gene: TRBJ1-3
abundance: NA
v_gene: TRBV19
d_gene: NA
CDR3nt: TGTGCCAGCCGTCGTCCCGGGTCCCGCGGAAACACCATATATTTT
CDR3aa: CASRRPGSRGNTIYF

len: 14
j_gene: TRBJ2-3
abundance: few
v_gene: TRBV10-3
d_gene: TRBD2
CDR3nt: TGTGCCACTGGGGAGCGGGGGGGCCTGAATACGCAGTATTTT
CDR3aa: CATGERGGLNTQYF

len: 14
j_gene: TRBJ2-5
abundance: NA
v_gene: TRBV2
d_gene: TRBD2
CDR3nt: TGTGCCAGCAGGGCCGGGACTAGCGATGAGACCCAGTACTTC
CDR3aa: CASRAGTSDETQYF

len: 19
j_gene: TRBJ1-4
abundance: many
v_gene: TRBV5-1
d_gene: TRBD1
CDR3nt: TGCGCCAGCAGCTTGGTCCCGGACAGGGCCCCCTTGGCAAATGAAAAACTGTTTTTT
CDR3aa: CASSLVPDRAPLANEKLFF

len: 16
j_gene: TRBJ2-3
abundance: many
v_gene: TRBV6-4
d_gene: TRBD2
CDR3nt: TGTGCCAGCAGCGAAACTAGCGGGGGGTCTACAGATACGCAGTATTTT
CDR3aa: CASSETSGGSTDTQYF

len: 15
j_gene: TRBJ2-3
abundance: few
v_gene: TRBV7-3
d_gene: NA
CDR3nt: TGTGCCAGCACCCAGGCTGGGGGAAGCACAGATACGCAGTATTTT
CDR3aa: CASTQAGGSTDTQYF

len: 14
j_gene: TRBJ1-1
abundance: NA
v_gene: TRBV14
d_gene: TRBD1
CDR3nt: TGTGCCAGCAGCCAGGACAGGGTGAACACTGAAGCTTTCTTT
CDR3aa: CASSQDRVNTEAFF

len: 15
j_gene: TRBJ1-4
abundance: NA
v_gene: TRBV9
d_gene: NA
CDR3nt: TGTGCCAGCAGCGTAGGTGGGGGGCTACCTGAAAAACTGTTTTTT
CDR3aa: CASSVGGGLPEKLFF

len: 16
j_gene: TRBJ2-5
abundance: many
v_gene: TRBV5-1
d_gene: TRBD2
CDR3nt: TGCGCCAGCAGCTCCATAGCGGGGGTTCCTCTGGGGACCCAGTACTTC
CDR3aa: CASSSIAGVPLGTQYF

len: 12
j_gene: TRBJ2-5
abundance: NA
v_gene: TRBV10-3
d_gene: NA
CDR3nt: TGTGCCACGCGGACGGACCAAGAGACCCAGTACTTC
CDR3aa: CATRTDQETQYF

len: 14
j_gene: TRBJ1-5
abundance: few
v_gene: TRBV30
d_gene: NA
CDR3nt: TGTGCCTGGAGTTCTAGTTTTAGCAATCAGCCCCAGCATTTT
CDR3aa: CAWSSSFSNQPQHF

len: 13
j_gene: TRBJ2-3
abundance: many
v_gene: TRBV20-1
d_gene: TRBD1
CDR3nt: TGCAGTGCTTATACAGGGGAAACAGATACGCAGTATTTT
CDR3aa: CSAYTGETDTQYF

len: 12
j_gene: TRBJ1-1
abundance: NA
v_gene: TRBV13
d_gene: TRBD1
CDR3nt: TGTGCCAGCAGCTACGGACAGGGTGAAGCTTTCTTT
CDR3aa: CASSYGQGEAFF

len: 16
j_gene: TRBJ2-3
abundance: NA
v_gene: TRBV4-2
d_gene: TRBD1
CDR3nt: TGTGCCAGCAGCCAAGGACAGGGGGGGGTCACAGATACGCAGTATTTT
CDR3aa: CASSQGQGGVTDTQYF

len: 16
j_gene: TRBJ2-7
abundance: many
v_gene: TRBV5-6
d_gene: NA
CDR3nt: TGTGCCAGCAGCCTTACAGGGTCCGAAATCCCCTACGAGCAGTACTTC
CDR3aa: CASSLTGSEIPYEQYF

len: 13
j_gene: TRBJ1-2
abundance: many
v_gene: TRBV9
d_gene: NA
CDR3nt: TGTGCCAGCAGCGTATCAGGGGACTATGGCTACACCTTC
CDR3aa: CASSVSGDYGYTF

len: 16
j_gene: TRBJ2-5
abundance: NA
v_gene: TRBV19
d_gene: TRBD2
CDR3nt: TGTGCCAGTAGTGTGACTAGCGGGGGGTGGCAAGAGACCCAGTACTTC
CDR3aa: CASSVTSGGWQETQYF

len: 15
j_gene: TRBJ1-4
abundance: few
v_gene: TRBV11-2
d_gene: NA
CDR3nt: TGTGCCAGCAGCTTAGCGGACATAGCGGATGAAAAACTGTTTTTT
CDR3aa: CASSLADIADEKLFF

len: 16
j_gene: TRBJ1-6
abundance: few
v_gene: TRBV7-2
d_gene: NA
CDR3nt: TGTGCCAGCAGCTTGCGGCAGGCATTCGCTAATTCACCCCTCCACTTT
CDR3aa: CASSLRQAFANSPLHF

len: 14
j_gene: TRBJ1-1
abundance: few
v_gene: TRBV7-9
d_gene: NA
CDR3nt: TGTGCCAGCAGCTCCCGAGGGAGGGACACTGAAGCTTTCTTT
CDR3aa: CASSSRGRDTEAFF

len: 16
j_gene: TRBJ1-5
abundance: NA
v_gene: TRBV5-1
d_gene: NA
CDR3nt: TGCGCCAGCAGCAGAATACCTATAGATAGCAATCAGCCCCAGCATTTT
CDR3aa: CASSRIPIDSNQPQHF